These 10 T cell receptor beta chains were all obtained from the same sample, sequenced in a study of T cell clonality in common variable immunodeficiency. Whole-study results and caveats: Common variable immunodeficiency TCR beta sequences reportedly had fewer deletions and N-nucleotide insertions.

Their antigens are not known. The protocol was immunoSEQ multiplex PCR, while the TCRdb copy is restricted to in-frame clones and leaves out a portion. This sample has some 19,000 clones and no singletons, with 24% in the ten largest. Sequencing used peripheral blood mononuclear cells. These receptors all come from a human donor with common variable immunodeficiency.

CDR3 bases read: TGTGCCTGGGGGGAGGGGACTTATTCCTACAATGAG. Residues: CAWGEGTYSYNE. The complete CDR3 sequence is CAWGEGTYSYNEQFF. The chain is built from TRBV7-9 and TRBJ2-1, with 7 bases fitting TRBD2. From the germline J gene comes the end of the CDR3, since the read stops 3 residues before it. Germline V gene lookup returns CDR1 SEHNR and CDR2 FQNEAQ (reference sequence). V trimming: 11 bases; J trimming: 1 base; junction bases outside the gene matches: 11. This CDR3 contains 15 residues.

This clone has only a few counts. The observed sequence ends 3 residues before the CDR3 terminus, with the missing tail filled in from the germline J gene. The rearrangement links TRBV11-2 to TRBJ2-5; D is perhaps TRBD1 (5 bases). Germline-derived CDR1 and CDR2 are SGHAT and FQNNGV. The CDR3 has 14 residues. Trimming removed 3 bases at V and 7 bases at J, with 15 bases between. CDR3 sequence: CASSFARVLGTQYF. Incomplete CDR3 DNA: TGTGCCAGCAGCTTTGCCAGGGTGTTAGGGACC.

As concerns this clone: Read data end 3 residues before the CDR3 end; the end is taken from the germline J gene. The V call is TRBV6-1, the J call TRBJ1-4; possibly TRBD1 for D (5 bases). Trimming removed 3 bases at V and 8 bases at J, with 13 bases between. The CDR3 is 14 residues long. From germline, CDR1 is MNHNS and CDR2 SASEGT. The sequenced CDR3 bases are TGTGCCAGCAGTGATGATTGGGGCTCCGAAAAA. Translation gives CASSDDWGSEK. Given in full, the CDR3 is CASSDDWGSEKLFF.

In this sample, this clone turned up many times. The CDR3 end lies 3 residues beyond the end of the read and is filled in from the germline J gene. V gene TRBV29-1 combines with J gene TRBJ1-5; tentative D call: TRBD1 (5 bases). The ends were cut back, 4 bases at V and 0 bases at J, with 7 bases in the middle. The CDR3 is 13 residues long. The germline V gene has CDR1 SQVTM and CDR2 ANQGSEA. CDR3 DNA, as far as it was read: TGCAGCGTTGGACAGAATAGCAATCAGCCC. Its translation: CSVGQNSNQP. The entire CDR3 protein is CSVGQNSNQPQHF.

Points on this clone: The read stops 3 residues short of the end of the CDR3; the missing end is completed from the germline J gene. The chain carries TRBV20-1 and TRBJ1-2, with TRBD1 identical over 8 bases. This CDR3 region has 13 residues. Trimming removed 6 bases from V and 4 bases from J; junction bases left unmatched: 7. Germline CDR1 is DFQATT and CDR2 is SNEGSKA (reference sequence). CDR3 sequence reads: CSAWTGSSYGYTF. The CDR3 bases that were read are TGCAGTGCGTGGACAGGGTCTTCCTATGGC.

This clone was seen only a few times. Read coverage stops 3 residues before the CDR3 terminus; the germline J gene supplies the remainder. This chain joins TRBV6-1 and TRBJ2-7, with D possibly being TRBD2 (5 bases). The V gene lost 3 bases and the J gene lost 5 bases, with 11 bases spanning the gap. This CDR3 has 13 amino acids. The germline gives CDR1 MNHNS, CDR2 SASEGT. CDR3 sequence reads: CASSDSGGHEQYF. The CDR3 DNA, read in part, is TGTGCCAGCAGTGATTCTGGCGGGCACGAG.

As for this clone: Sequencing ends 3 residues short of the CDR3 end; the germline J gene provides the rest. This chain connects TRBV19 to TRBJ2-1; TRBD1 agrees at 7 bases. V shed 5 bases, J shed 7 bases, and the junction held 14 bases outside the gene matches. Germline loops: CDR1 LNHDA, CDR2 SQIVND (reference sequence). The CDR3 spans 16 residues. CDR3 sequence reads: CASSGRQGSFGNEQFF. The DNA read from the CDR3 is TGTGCCAGTAGTGGCAGACAGGGTTCGTTTGGGAATGAG.

As regards this clone: The read ends 3 residues early relative to the CDR3; the germline J gene fills the gap. The chain uses TRBV30 and TRBJ2-1, with D possibly matching TRBD1 (6 bases). This CDR3 spans 14 amino acids. CDR1 and CDR2 (germline): GTSNPN, SVGIG (reference sequence). Trimming removed 4 bases at V and 5 bases at J, with 15 bases between. The covered CDR3 bases are TGTGCCTGGATGGACAGATATTATCACAATGAG. Translation: CAWMDRYYHNE. Given in full, the CDR3 is CAWMDRYYHNEQFF.

This clone is medium-sized (0.01 to 0.1%). The DNA ends 3 residues before the CDR3 does, and the rest of the CDR3 is filled in from the germline J gene. The chain employs TRBV29-1 and TRBJ2-5; D unresolved. The CDR3 spans 13 residues. Trimming stripped 4 bases from V and 6 bases from J, with 15 bases between. The germline CDR1 and CDR2 sequences are SQVTM and ANQGSEA. The CDR3 bases that were read are TGCAGCGTTGGTCAGACAACCCAGAAGACC. As protein: CSVGQTTQKT. The complete CDR3 protein is CSVGQTTQKTQYF. The full variable domain, completed using reference TRBV29-1 and TRBJ2-5, is SAVISQKPSRDICQRGTSLTIQCQVDSQVTMMFWYRQQPGQSLTLIATANQGSEATYESGFVIDKFPISRPNLTFSTLTVSNMSPEDSSIYLCSVGQTTQKTQYFGPGTRLLVL.

Remarks on this clone: The sequence runs out 3 residues before the end of the CDR3; the remainder is reconstructed from the germline J gene. V and J are TRBV7-2 and TRBJ2-7; 9 bases fit TRBD1. Looked up from germline, CDR1 is SGHTA and CDR2 is FQGNSA. J was trimmed by 6 bases and V by 4 bases; bases with no gene match: 7. The CDR3 covers 14 residues. CDR3 DNA, as far as it was read: TGTGCCAGCAGCTCTACAGGGGGCGGGGGCGAG. Translated, it gives CASSSTGGGGE. The complete CDR3 sequence is CASSSTGGGGEQYF.